The 32 T cell receptor beta chains in this list originate from one sample, sequenced in a study of T cells after yellow fever vaccination (dated by TCRdb to the late 2010s). According to the study, the label for this sample's treatment or condition signals: live attenuated yellow fever vaccine strain. Libraries were constructed by 5' RACE. Sequencing used an Illumina NovaSeq 6000. TCRdb's own reprocessing of the public reads used fastp at Q25 and MiXCR and kept productive beta chains. For every CDR3 protein sequence, its rows merge into one entry that carries the most common genes and DNA. The sample table holds 280,000 or so distinct CDR3 sequences, of which 7.5% to 9.5% were seen once. 3% to 4% of the sample goes to the ten largest clones. The input for sequencing was CD4+ T cells sorted from PBMCs, taken 5 days after the yellow fever booster vaccination. Every receptor here comes from a man between 18 and 29 years old who received the YFV17D yellow fever vaccine.

This clonotype turned up a few times. The CDR3 coding sequence is TGCGCCAGCAGCTTGGCTGGAAGATACTCTGGAAACACCATATATTTT. This translates into CASSLAGRYSGNTIYF. This chain uses TRBV5-1 with TRBJ1-3; D remains unclear. The CDR3 runs to 16 residues. Looked up from germline, CDR1 is SGHRS and CDR2 is YFSETQ. The germline V and J ends were trimmed by 0 bases and 0 bases, with 10 bases remaining between them.

This clonotype showed up just a few times. The rearrangement joins TRBV7-3 to TRBJ2-7; 8 nucleotides agree with TRBD2. The germline V gene has CDR1 SGHTA and CDR2 FQGTGA. The CDR3 loop spans 15 amino acids. The J segment lost 3 bases and the V segment lost 0 bases, leaving 4 bases of the junction unmatched. CDR3 protein: CASSLTSGGIYEQYF. As DNA, the CDR3 is TGTGCCAGCAGCTTAACCAGCGGGGGAATCTACGAGCAGTACTTC.

This clonotype was detected a few times. The genes are TRBV11-2 and TRBJ1-1; TRBD1 matches at 8 bases. With V trimmed by 0 bases and J by 10 bases, 7 bases remained unmatched. The CDR3 covers 14 residues. CDR1 and CDR2 (germline): SGHAT, FQNNGV. For the CDR3, the DNA is TGTGCCAGCAGCTTAGAGGACAGGGTGGCCGGAGCTTTCTTT. Translated: CASSLEDRVAGAFF.

This clonotype was found a few times. The chain has TRBV28 and TRBJ2-3, with 9 bases aligning to TRBD2. From germline, CDR1 is MDHEN and CDR2 SYDVKM. The CDR3 is made up of 15 amino acids. V lost 5 bases to trimming and J lost 6 bases; unmatched junction nucleotides: 9. The CDR3 sequence: CASSLSRGGVDTQYF. CDR3 DNA: TGTGCCAGCAGTCTCTCGCGGGGGGGAGTGGATACGCAGTATTTT.

This clonotype was seen many times. The V call is TRBV12-3 or TRBV12-4, the J call TRBJ2-5, with TRBD2 matching 7 bases. V shed 8 bases and J 3 bases; nucleotides not matched to a gene: 0. The CDR3 extends over 11 amino acids. CDR3 protein: CASRGEETQYF. The CDR3, as DNA: TGTGCCAGCCGGGGGGAAGAGACCCAGTACTTC.

The rearrangement links TRBV28 to TRBJ1-1; a possible D gene is TRBD1 (6 bases). This CDR3 is 14 amino acids long. Germline lookup yields CDR1 MDHEN and CDR2 SYDVKM. Trimming shortened V by 8 bases and J by 0 bases, and 13 bases separated the two germline ends. The CDR3 protein is CASASGTLNTEAFF. The CDR3 DNA follows: TGTGCCAGCGCCTCCGGGACACTGAACACTGAAGCTTTCTTT.

This clonotype was recorded many times. The chain joins TRBV10-2 to TRBJ2-3; D might be TRBD1 (6 bases). This CDR3 is 13 amino acids long. The V gene's germline CDR1 is WSHSY and CDR2 SAAADI. V gave up 6 bases and J gave up 0 bases, with 7 bases separating them. DNA of the CDR3: TGCGCCAGCAGGGGGGCCAGCACAGATACGCAGTATTTT. Its translation is CASRGASTDTQYF.

This clonotype was observed a handful of times. This chain joins TRBV5-5 and TRBJ2-5; D is tentatively TRBD1 or TRBD2 (5 bases each). The length of the CDR3 is 13 residues. V gave up 0 bases and J gave up 10 bases, with 13 bases separating them. Germline V gene lookup returns CDR1 SGHKS and CDR2 YYEKEE (reference sequence). In DNA, the CDR3 is TGTGCCAGCAGCTTGGGGGCCACGAGGGGCCAGTACTTC. Translation gives CASSLGATRGQYF.

This clonotype occurred a few times. The rearrangement links TRBV18 to TRBJ1-5; 7 nucleotides agree with TRBD1. Germline trimming cut 2 bases from V and 2 bases from J; bases unmatched to any gene: 6. Germline CDR1 reads KGHSH; CDR2 reads LQKENI. This CDR3 is 16 amino acids long. This CDR3 reads CASSPYRGGGNQPQHF. In DNA, the CDR3 is TGTGCCAGCTCACCATACAGGGGAGGCGGCAATCAGCCCCAGCATTTT. The variable domain in full, with the rest retrieved from reference TRBV18 and TRBJ1-5, is NAGVMQNPRHLVRRRGQEARLRCSPMKGHSHVYWYRQLPEEGLKFMVYLQKENIIDESGMPKERFSAEFPKEGPSILRIQQVVRGDSAAYFCASSPYRGGGNQPQHFGDGTRLSIL.

The chain has TRBV5-6 and TRBJ2-3; 9 nucleotides line up with TRBD2. CDR1 and CDR2 (germline): SGHDT, YYEEEE. The CDR3 runs 21 residues. V gave up 3 bases and J gave up 7 bases; unmatched junction bases: 27. DNA for the CDR3: TGTGCCAGCAGCTCCGAAACAGTATGGCGGCGGGGGGGCCTCGTATCAAATACGCAGTATTTT. Translated, it gives CASSSETVWRRGGLVSNTQYF. Full variable domain (outside the CDR3, taken from reference TRBV5-6 and TRBJ2-3): DAGVTQSPTHLIKTRGQQVTLRCSPKSGHDTVSWYQQALGQGPQFIFQYYEEEERQRGNFPDRFSGHQFPNYSSELNVNALLLGDSALYLCASSSETVWRRGGLVSNTQYFGPGTRLTVL.

V is TRBV4-3 and J is TRBJ1-4; no reliable D call. V dropped 2 bases and J dropped 0 bases, with 13 bases sitting between them. Germline CDR1 and CDR2: LGHNA and YSLEER. CDR3 length: 17 residues. CDR3 sequence reads: CASSQSGAPATNEKLFF. The CDR3 bases are TGCGCCAGCAGCCAAAGTGGCGCTCCCGCAACTAATGAAAAACTGTTTTTT.

This clonotype was seen a few times. V and J are TRBV20-1 and TRBJ2-5, with 12 positions matching TRBD2. The junction had 12 bases not matched to a gene; V was cut back by 5 bases and J by 5 bases. Per the germline V gene, CDR1 is DFQATT and CDR2 is SNEGSKA (reference sequence). The CDR3 contains 16 residues. CDR3 nucleotides: TGCAGTGCTGGTACTAGCGGGGGGTCCCGCCGGGAGACCCAGTACTTC. This translates into CSAGTSGGSRRETQYF.

This clonotype was seen at least ten times. This chain links TRBV29-1 with TRBJ2-5; D may be TRBD1 (8 bases). Trimming removed 6 bases from V and 2 bases from J, with 22 bases in between. The CDR3 length is 16 residues. The germline gives CDR1 SQVTM, CDR2 ANQGSEA. The CDR3 DNA follows: TGCAGCGTCCGGGGGGTGCGGGACAGGCTACAAGAGACCCAGTACTTC. As protein: CSVRGVRDRLQETQYF.

This clonotype was observed a few times. This chain connects TRBV5-6 to TRBJ1-5; D possibly corresponds to TRBD1 (5 bases). Germline-derived CDR1 and CDR2 are SGHDT and YYEEEE. Trimming took 3 bases from V and 0 from J, leaving 13 bases between them. The CDR3 runs 16 residues. The CDR3 is CASSSRGGRSNQPQHF. Here the CDR3 DNA reads TGTGCCAGCAGCTCGCGGGGGGGACGTAGCAATCAGCCCCAGCATTTT.

In its sample, this clonotype was seen a few times. The chain uses TRBV24-1 and TRBJ2-3; 9 bases fit TRBD2. V lost 3 bases to trimming and J lost 6 bases; unmatched junction nucleotides: 9. CDR1 is KGHDR and CDR2 is SFDVKD in the germline V gene. The CDR3 has 16 residues. CDR3: CATSDTGTSMPDTQYF. The CDR3 DNA reads TGTGCCACCAGTGATACCGGGACTAGCATGCCCGATACGCAGTATTTT.

The chain couples TRBV12-3 or TRBV12-4 to TRBJ1-1; possibly TRBD1 for D (5 bases). The V end lost 6 bases, the J end lost 1 base, and 12 bases lay between the germline ends. This CDR3 is built from 14 residues. The CDR3 region has the DNA TGTGCCAGCAGCATCAGGGACGGGAACACTGAAGCTTTCTTT. Translated: CASSIRDGNTEAFF.

The V gene is TRBV20-1, the J gene TRBJ2-1; TRBD1 or TRBD2 may be the D gene (5 bases each). This CDR3 region has 13 residues. Trimming removed 6 bases from V and 9 bases from J, with 18 bases in between. Germline V CDR1 and CDR2: DFQATT, SNEGSKA (reference sequence). CDR3 residues: CSALRAGTGEQFF. The CDR3 nucleotides read TGCAGTGCACTCAGGGCCGGGACGGGTGAGCAGTTCTTC.

This clonotype showed up many times. The chain couples TRBV25-1 to TRBJ2-7, with 9 positions matching TRBD1. The germline V gene encodes CDR1 MGHDK and CDR2 SYGVNS. With V trimmed by 8 bases and J by 6 bases, 8 bases remained unmatched. The CDR3 length is 13 residues. In DNA form, the CDR3 reads TGTGCCAGCGCCGGGACAGGGCTTTCCGAGCAGTACTTC. Its protein product is CASAGTGLSEQYF.

This clonotype was found a few times. This chain joins TRBV5-4 and TRBJ2-2; 8 nucleotides align to TRBD1. CDR1 and CDR2 from the germline V gene are SGHNT and YYREEE (reference sequence). The CDR3 has 16 residues. Unmatched junction bases numbered 10, after V lost 4 bases and J lost 5 bases. CDR3 in amino acids: CASSLGQGATTGELFF. In DNA, the CDR3 is TGTGCCAGCAGCCTCGGACAGGGAGCCACGACCGGGGAGCTGTTTTTT.

This clonotype was seen only a few times. The chain recombines TRBV12-3 or TRBV12-4 with TRBJ2-7; D is ambiguous. The CDR3 sequence is 13 residues long. Trimming took 9 bases from V and 6 from J, leaving 18 bases between them. The CDR3 DNA reads as TGTGCCAGTGCTGGCTGTCTTGGGTGCGAGCAGTACTTC. Translation: CASAGCLGCEQYF.

The V call is TRBV5-1, the J call TRBJ2-5; 8 bases line up with TRBD2. The CDR3 has 12 residues. CDR1 and CDR2 from the germline V gene are SGHRS and YFSETQ. V shed 5 bases and J 3 bases; nucleotides not matched to a gene: 0. CDR3 region: CASRLAEETQYF. In nucleotides, the CDR3 is TGCGCCAGCAGACTAGCGGAAGAGACCCAGTACTTC.

This clonotype was seen more than once but under ten times. This chain links TRBV12-5 with TRBJ2-1; no clear D gene. The V and J ends lost 2 bases and 9 bases respectively, with 5 bases between them. The germline CDR1 and CDR2 sequences are LGHNT and FRNRAP. CDR3 length equals 11 residues. The CDR3 spells CASGLISEQFF. DNA for the CDR3: TGTGCTAGTGGTTTGATTAGTGAGCAGTTCTTC. Full variable domain (remainder filled in from reference TRBV12-5 and TRBJ2-1): DARVTQTPRHKVTEMGQEVTMRCQPILGHNTVFWYRQTMMQGLELLAYFRNRAPLDDSGMPKDRFSAEMPDATLATLKIQPSEPRDSAVYFCASGLISEQFFGPGTRLTVL.

The chain uses TRBV4-1 and TRBJ2-1; TRBD1 aligns across 8 bases. The CDR3 totals 15 residues. Germline trimming cut 4 bases from V and 6 bases from J; bases unmatched to any gene: 8. Germline CDR1 reads MGHRA; CDR2 reads YSYEKL. CDR3 sequence: CASSLRQGNLNEQFF. The CDR3 nucleotides are TGCGCCAGCAGCCTTCGACAGGGGAATCTCAATGAGCAGTTCTTC.

Only a few counts were recorded for this clonotype. The chain combines TRBV6-2 or TRBV6-3 with TRBJ2-7; D might be TRBD2 (6 bases). Between the trimmed V and J ends, which lost 7 bases and 1 base, there was a span of 17 bases. The CDR3 loop spans 15 amino acids. CDR1 is MNHEY, CDR2 SVGEGT, per germline. CDR3 residues: CASTGTWPSSYEQYV. The CDR3 coding sequence is TGTGCCAGCACCGGGACTTGGCCGAGTTCCTACGAGCAGTACGTC.

This clonotype was counted only a few times. The V gene is TRBV10-3, the J gene TRBJ1-2; D uncertain. V lost 11 bases and J lost 4, with 14 bases in between. CDR3 size: 12 residues. Germline CDR1 is ENHRY and CDR2 is SYGVKD. DNA for the CDR3: TGTGCCGCTCAAGGTACCGGCTATGGCTACACCTTC. It codes for CAAQGTGYGYTF.

This chain joins TRBV7-8 and TRBJ2-7; no clear D. Germline CDR1 reads SGHVS; CDR2 reads FQNEAQ. V shed 6 bases and J shed 12 bases, with 33 bases lying between them. This CDR3 comprises 17 residues. CDR3 DNA: TGTGCCAGCAGTCCTGGAAGGTTCAAGGAGACCAGCAGCAGACGGTACTTC. Its protein product is CASSPGRFKETSSRRYF. Drawing the rest from reference TRBV7-8 and TRBJ2-7, the complete variable domain is GAGVSQSPRYKVAKRGQDVALRCDPISGHVSLFWYQQALGQGPEFLTYFQNEAQLDKSGLPSDRFFAERPEGSVSTLKIQRTQQEDSAVYLCASSPGRFKETSSRRYFGPGTRLTVT.

This clonotype occurred a few times. The rearrangement links TRBV27 to TRBJ2-5; TRBD2 aligns across 12 bases. The J segment lost 5 bases and the V segment lost 6 bases, leaving 10 bases of the junction unmatched. Germline V gene lookup returns CDR1 MNHEY and CDR2 SMNVEV (reference sequence). The length of the CDR3 is 16 residues. The CDR3 is CASRRTSGATGETQYF. CDR3 sequence (DNA): TGTGCCAGCAGGCGGACTAGCGGGGCCACAGGGGAGACCCAGTACTTC.

This sequence joins TRBV12-3 or TRBV12-4 and TRBJ2-2; 8 bases match TRBD1. Trimming cost V 6 bases and J 4 bases; bases outside gene matches: 7. The CDR3 loop spans 15 amino acids. CDR3 sequence reads: CASSLGQEGTGELFF. The CDR3 nucleotides are TGTGCCAGCAGCCTGGGACAGGAAGGCACCGGGGAGCTGTTTTTT.

This clonotype has just a few counts. The chain carries TRBV7-2 and TRBJ1-1; 7 bases agree with TRBD1. Trimming took 2 bases from V and 4 from J; bases not matched to a gene: 7. The CDR3 consists of 15 residues. The V gene's germline CDR1 is SGHTA and CDR2 FQGNSA. The CDR3 region is CASSLRPGGSTEAFF. The DNA for the CDR3 is TGTGCCAGCAGCTTACGGCCAGGGGGGAGCACTGAAGCTTTCTTT.

This clonotype showed up many times. V is TRBV7-2 and J is TRBJ1-1; possibly TRBD1 for D (6 bases). Germline V gene lookup returns CDR1 SGHTA and CDR2 FQGNSA. This CDR3 is 14 amino acids long. The V end was cut by 6 bases, the J end by 7 bases, with 18 bases between. The CDR3 sequence: CASRVGRRGIEAFF. CDR3 bases: TGTGCCAGCAGGGTGGGCAGGAGGGGGATTGAAGCTTTCTTT.

The CDR3 sequence is CATSERQGGTQYF. The CDR3 DNA is TGTGCCACCAGTGAACGACAGGGCGGTACGCAGTATTTT. The V call is TRBV24-1, the J call TRBJ2-3; 7 nucleotides agree with TRBD1. Per germline, CDR1 KGHDR and CDR2 SFDVKD. V lost 4 bases to trimming and J lost 8 bases; unmatched junction nucleotides: 5. There are 13 residues in the CDR3.

V is TRBV5-4 and J is TRBJ2-2; weak D call: TRBD2 (7 bases). V was cut by 4 bases and J by 5 bases, with 18 bases left in between. Germline V gene sequence: CDR1 SGHNT, CDR2 YYREEE (reference sequence). This CDR3 region has 16 residues. DNA for the CDR3: TGTGCCAGCAGCCGTACGGGGGGCGCGCGGACCGGGGAGCTGTTTTTT. Residues: CASSRTGGARTGELFF.